One sample yielded the 11 T cell receptor beta chains listed below, sequenced in a study of control samples from healthy donors and cancer patients. Assay used: immunoSEQ multiplex PCR; TCRdb lists only in-frame clones, some missing. The repertoire has about 44,000 clones, around 87% of them found once; the top ten carry about a tenth. The sequenced sample consisted of PBMCs. Receptors originate from a woman aged 60-75 years with lung cancer.

The chain recombines TRBV6-5 with TRBJ2-4, with TRBD2 identical over 14 bases. Germline V gene lookup returns CDR1 MNHEY and CDR2 SVGAGI. After removal of 5 bases from V and 9 bases from J, the junction contained 6 bases not matched to a gene. There are 15 residues in the CDR3. DNA for the CDR3: TGTGCCAGCAGTAGGGGACTAGCGGGAGACGCCATTCAGTACTTC. It encodes CASSRGLAGDAIQYF.

The chain recombines TRBV5-1 with TRBJ1-2, with D tentatively TRBD1 (5 bases). The V gene lost 4 bases and the J gene lost 8 bases, with 15 bases spanning the gap. Germline CDR1 and CDR2: SGHRS and YFSETQ. The CDR3 loop spans 13 amino acids. The CDR3 region has the DNA TGCGCCAGCAGCCCCTCCGGGGCCCACGGCTACACCTTC. Amino acid sequence: CASSPSGAHGYTF. Drawing the rest from reference TRBV5-1 and TRBJ1-2, the complete variable domain is KAGVTQTPRYLIKTRGQQVTLSCSPISGHRSVSWYQQTPGQGLQFLFEYFSETQRNKGNFPGRFSGRQFSNSRSEMNVSTLELGDSALYLCASSPSGAHGYTFGSGTRLTVV.

The chain carries TRBV9 and TRBJ2-3, with a possible D match to TRBD1 (6 bases). V gave up 4 bases and J gave up 1 base, with 13 bases separating them. Germline CDR1 SGDLS, CDR2 YYNGEE. CDR3 length equals 15 residues. CDR3 DNA: TGTGCCAGCAGCCCCCGAGGACAGCGCACAGATACGCAGTATTTT. Translated: CASSPRGQRTDTQYF.

The chain links TRBV23-1 to TRBJ2-1; 8 nucleotides agree with TRBD1. TRBV23-1 is an ORF, with its function uncertain. The CDR3 consists of 18 residues. Trimming cost V 6 bases and J 7 bases; bases outside gene matches: 20. CDR3 protein: CASSPTGDAPAFGNEQFF. DNA for the CDR3: TGCGCCAGCAGCCCGACAGGGGACGCCCCGGCCTTCGGGAATGAGCAGTTCTTC.

V gene TRBV2 combines with J gene TRBJ2-1, with D perhaps matching TRBD2 (5 bases). From germline, CDR1 is SNHLY and CDR2 FYNNEI. The CDR3 totals 16 residues. Between the trimmed V and J ends, which lost 6 bases and 6 bases, there was a span of 21 bases. The CDR3 sequence is CASRPPPTGSFNEQFF. The CDR3 coding sequence is TGTGCCAGCAGGCCCCCCCCCACGGGAAGCTTCAATGAGCAGTTCTTC. Combining the CDR3 with reference TRBV2 and TRBJ2-1 gives the whole variable domain EPEVTQTPSHQVTQMGQEVILRCVPISNHLYFYWYRQILGQKVEFLVSFYNNEISEKSEIFDDQFSVERPDGSNFTLKIRSTKLEDSAMYFCASRPPPTGSFNEQFFGPGTRLTVL.

This rearrangement joins TRBV5-1 to TRBJ2-1, with TRBD1 matching 8 bases. CDR3 size: 16 residues. The V gene end was trimmed by 4 bases and the J gene end by 5 bases; junction bases not matched to a gene: 11. From germline, CDR1 is SGHRS and CDR2 YFSETQ. The CDR3: CASSPGAGGEDNEQFF. The CDR3 DNA is TGCGCCAGCAGCCCGGGAGCAGGGGGCGAAGACAATGAGCAGTTCTTC.

The rearrangement uses TRBV7-2 and TRBJ1-5; TRBD1 matches 10 bases. The CDR3 loop spans 15 amino acids. V trimming: 5 bases; J trimming: 5 bases; junction bases outside the gene matches: 6. Germline CDR1 reads SGHTA; CDR2 reads FQGNSA. The chain's CDR3 is CASSTRQGAHQPQHF. CDR3 nucleotides: TGTGCCAGCAGCACCCGACAGGGGGCCCATCAGCCCCAGCATTTT.

The V and J genes are TRBV9 and TRBJ1-2; weak D call: TRBD1 (6 bases). The CDR3 runs to 11 residues. Germline V CDR1 and CDR2: SGDLS, YYNGEE. V was shortened by 6 bases and J by 8 bases, with 11 bases between the two germline ends. CDR3 sequence: CASKGDGGYTF. DNA of the CDR3: TGTGCCAGCAAGGGGGACGGGGGCTACACCTTC.

The chain couples TRBV5-1 to TRBJ1-5; D unresolved. This CDR3 is 15 amino acids long. Trimming pared 0 bases from V and 3 bases from J, leaving 10 bases between. Per the germline V gene, CDR1 is SGHRS and CDR2 is YFSETQ. For the CDR3, the DNA is TGCGCCAGCAGCTTGGACGGACGGAACAATCAGCCCCAGCATTTT. Its protein product is CASSLDGRNNQPQHF.

The chain combines TRBV7-3 with TRBJ2-6; D remains unclear. The V gene's germline CDR1 is SGHTA and CDR2 FQGTGA. The V gene lost 4 bases and the J gene lost 1 base, with 8 bases spanning the gap. This CDR3 has 15 amino acids. CDR3 in DNA: TGTGCCAGCAGCTCGGACGTATCTGGGGCCAACGTCCTGACTTTC. Amino acid sequence: CASSSDVSGANVLTF.

J is TRBJ2-2 and V is TRBV7-2; D not certain. The CDR3 has 13 amino acids. Germline CDR1 reads SGHTA; CDR2 reads FQGNSA. The V end lost 5 bases, the J end lost 7 bases, and 11 bases lay between the germline ends. The CDR3 bases are TGTGCCAGCAGCCCTTTAACGGTCGGGGAGCTGTTTTTT. This gives the protein CASSPLTVGELFF.